This TCR beta chain was obtained from a study of blood T cell repertoires in COVID-19. The repertoire was sequenced with immunoSEQ multiplex PCR; TCRdb's copy has only in-frame clones and lacks some. The table lists roughly 300,000 clones, 85% of them singletons. This CDR3 region has 16 residues. Germline trimming cut 7 bases from V and 3 bases from J; bases unmatched to any gene: 8. This rearrangement joins TRBV6-7 to TRBJ2-1, with TRBD2 matching over 11 bases. TRBV6-7 is identified as an open reading frame with a role that is uncertain. This TCR derives from a woman in her forties or fifties who had recovered from COVID-19. The sequenced material came from PBMCs or T cells enriched from blood (not recorded which). The DNA of the CDR3 is TGTGCCAGCACGGCTAGCGGGGGGACCTTCTACAATGAGCAGTTCTTC. Translating it yields CASTASGGTFYNEQFF.